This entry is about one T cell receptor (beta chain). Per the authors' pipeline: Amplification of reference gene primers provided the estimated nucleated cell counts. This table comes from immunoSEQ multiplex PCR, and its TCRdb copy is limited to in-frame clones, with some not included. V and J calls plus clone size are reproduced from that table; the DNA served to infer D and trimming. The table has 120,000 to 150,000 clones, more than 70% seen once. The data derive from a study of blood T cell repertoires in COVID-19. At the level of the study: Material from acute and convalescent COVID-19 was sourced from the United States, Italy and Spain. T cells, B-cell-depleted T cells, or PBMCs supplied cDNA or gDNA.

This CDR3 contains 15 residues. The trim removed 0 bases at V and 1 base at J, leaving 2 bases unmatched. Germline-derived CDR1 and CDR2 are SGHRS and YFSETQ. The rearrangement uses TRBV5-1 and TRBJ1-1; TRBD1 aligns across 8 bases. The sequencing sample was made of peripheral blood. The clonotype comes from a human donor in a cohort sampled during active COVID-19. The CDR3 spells CASSLGQGSNTEAFF. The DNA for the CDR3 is TGCGCCAGCAGCTTGGGACAGGGGTCGAACACTGAAGCTTTCTTT. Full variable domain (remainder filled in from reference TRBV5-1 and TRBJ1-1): KAGVTQTPRYLIKTRGQQVTLSCSPISGHRSVSWYQQTPGQGLQFLFEYFSETQRNKGNFPGRFSGRQFSNSRSEMNVSTLELGDSALYLCASSLGQGSNTEAFFGQGTRLTVV.